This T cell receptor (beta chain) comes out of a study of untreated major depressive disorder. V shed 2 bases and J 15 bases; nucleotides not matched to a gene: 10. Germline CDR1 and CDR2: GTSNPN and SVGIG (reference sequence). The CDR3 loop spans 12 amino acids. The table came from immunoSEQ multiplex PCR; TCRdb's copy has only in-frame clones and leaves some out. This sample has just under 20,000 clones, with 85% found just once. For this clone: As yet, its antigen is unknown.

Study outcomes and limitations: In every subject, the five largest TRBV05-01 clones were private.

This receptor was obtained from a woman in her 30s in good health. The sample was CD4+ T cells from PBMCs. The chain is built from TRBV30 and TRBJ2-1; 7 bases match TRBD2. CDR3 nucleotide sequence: TGTGCCTGGAGTAAGACTAGCTCGGAGGCGTTCTTC. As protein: CAWSKTSSEAFF.